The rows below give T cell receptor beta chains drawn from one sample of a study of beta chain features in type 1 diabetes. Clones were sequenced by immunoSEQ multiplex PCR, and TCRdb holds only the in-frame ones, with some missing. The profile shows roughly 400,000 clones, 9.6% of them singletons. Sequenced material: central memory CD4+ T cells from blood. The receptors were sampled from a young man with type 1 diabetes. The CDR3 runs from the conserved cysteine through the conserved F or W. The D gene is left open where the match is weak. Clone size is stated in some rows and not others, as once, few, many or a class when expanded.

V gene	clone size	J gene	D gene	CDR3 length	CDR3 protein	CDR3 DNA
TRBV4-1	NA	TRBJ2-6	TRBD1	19	CASLNPWTGRRSGANVLTF	TGCGCCAGCCTGAACCCTTGGACAGGGAGGCGCTCTGGGGCCAACGTCCTGACTTTC
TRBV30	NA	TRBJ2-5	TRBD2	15	CAWVNSGLAGETQYF	TGTGCCTGGGTCAACAGCGGACTAGCGGGAGAGACCCAGTACTTC
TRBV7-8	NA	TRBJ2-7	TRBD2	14	CASSPGLAGREQYF	TGTGCCAGCAGCCCGGGACTAGCGGGACGCGAGCAGTACTTC
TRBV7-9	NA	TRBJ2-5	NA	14	CASSLARGVETQYF	TGTGCCAGCAGCTTAGCGAGGGGGGTCGAGACCCAGTACTTC
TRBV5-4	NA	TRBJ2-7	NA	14	CASSSYSGIGEQYF	TGTGCCAGCAGCTCCTATAGCGGTATCGGCGAGCAGTACTTC
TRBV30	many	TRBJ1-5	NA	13	CAWSIDRYQPQHF	TGTGCCTGGAGTATCGACCGTTATCAGCCCCAGCATTTT
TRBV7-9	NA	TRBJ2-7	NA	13	CASSLVPAYEQYF	TGTGCCAGCAGCTTAGTGCCAGCCTACGAGCAGTACTTC
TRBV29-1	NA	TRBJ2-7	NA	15	CSVRSGGTGTYEQYF	TGCAGCGTCCGATCGGGGGGGACAGGGACCTACGAGCAGTACTTC
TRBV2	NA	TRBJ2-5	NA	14	CASRRMYVQETQYF	TGTGCCAGCAGGAGAATGTATGTCCAAGAGACCCAGTACTTC
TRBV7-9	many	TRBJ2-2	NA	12	CASSLNTGELFF	TGTGCCAGCAGCTTGAACACCGGGGAGCTGTTTTTT
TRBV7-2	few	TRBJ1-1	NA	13	CASSLKGTAEAFF	TGTGCCAGCAGCCTTAAGGGAACTGCTGAAGCTTTCTTT
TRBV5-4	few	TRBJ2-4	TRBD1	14	CASSLDREGDIQYF	TGTGCCAGCAGCTTAGACAGGGAAGGGGACATTCAGTACTTC
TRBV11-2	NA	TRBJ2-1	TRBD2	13	CASSSGTNNEQFF	TGTGCCAGCAGCTCCGGGACTAACAATGAGCAGTTCTTC
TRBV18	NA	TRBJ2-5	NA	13	CASSPRVQETQYF	TGTGCCAGCTCACCACGTGTACAAGAGACCCAGTACTTC
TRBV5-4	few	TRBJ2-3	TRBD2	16	CASSLLAGVSTDTQYF	TGTGCCAGCAGCTTATTAGCGGGAGTGTCGACAGATACGCAGTATTTT
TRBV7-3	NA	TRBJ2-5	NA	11	CASSPQETQYF	TGTGCCAGCAGTCCCCAAGAGACCCAGTACTTC
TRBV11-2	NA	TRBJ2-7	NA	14	CASSRGSDSYEQYF	TGTGCCAGCAGCCGTGGGTCAGATTCCTACGAGCAGTACTTC
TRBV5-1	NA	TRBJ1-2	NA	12	CASSFSEDGYTF	TGCGCCAGCAGCTTTTCCGAGGATGGCTACACCTTC
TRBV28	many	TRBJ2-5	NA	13	CASSLTGTASQYF	TGTGCCAGCAGTCTAACGGGCACGGCTTCCCAGTACTTC
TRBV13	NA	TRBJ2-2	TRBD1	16	CASSFRQGAISGELFF	TGTGCCAGCAGCTTTAGACAGGGGGCGATATCCGGGGAGCTGTTTTTT
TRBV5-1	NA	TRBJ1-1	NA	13	CASSQQDNTEAFF	TGCGCCAGCAGCCAACAGGATAACACTGAAGCTTTCTTT
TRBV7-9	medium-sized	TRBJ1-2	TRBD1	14	CASSLSRQGEGYTF	TGTGCCAGCAGCTTATCACGACAGGGGGAAGGCTACACCTTC
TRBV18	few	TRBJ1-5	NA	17	CASSPPGGSAKDQPQHF	TGTGCCAGCTCACCTCCCGGCGGGTCGGCCAAGGATCAGCCCCAGCATTTT
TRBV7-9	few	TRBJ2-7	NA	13	CASSLPGAHEQYF	TGTGCCAGCAGCTTGCCAGGGGCGCACGAGCAGTACTTC
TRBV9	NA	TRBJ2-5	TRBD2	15	CASSVATTREGTQYF	TGTGCCAGCAGCGTAGCTACGACACGGGAGGGGACCCAGTACTTC
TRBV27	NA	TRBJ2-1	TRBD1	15	CASGKDRVSHNEQFF	TGTGCCAGCGGGAAGGACAGGGTGAGTCACAATGAGCAGTTCTTC
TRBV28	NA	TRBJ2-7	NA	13	CASSRGGSYEQYF	TGTGCCAGCAGTAGGGGCGGCTCCTACGAGCAGTACTTC
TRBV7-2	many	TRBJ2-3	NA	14	CASSLGYRTDTQYF	TGTGCCAGCAGCTTGGGCTACCGGACAGATACGCAGTATTTT
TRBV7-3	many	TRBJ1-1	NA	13	CASSFGENTEAFF	TGTGCCAGCAGCTTTGGGGAGAACACTGAAGCTTTCTTT
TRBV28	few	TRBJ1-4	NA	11	CASAGNEKLFF	TGTGCCAGCGCGGGGAATGAAAAACTGTTTTTT
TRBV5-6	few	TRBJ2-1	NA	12	CASSLGPLEQFF	TGTGCCAGCAGCTTGGGACCCCTTGAGCAGTTCTTC
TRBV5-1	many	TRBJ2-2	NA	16	CASSSGQSLTRGELFF	TGCGCCAGCAGCTCTGGACAGTCCCTGACTCGTGGGGAGCTGTTTTTT
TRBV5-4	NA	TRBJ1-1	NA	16	CASSLGGARGNTEAFF	TGTGCCAGCAGCTTGGGAGGGGCGAGGGGGAACACTGAAGCTTTCTTT
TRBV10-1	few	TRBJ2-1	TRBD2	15	CASSESTWGGNEQFF	TGCGCCAGCAGTGAGTCGACTTGGGGGGGAAATGAGCAGTTCTTC
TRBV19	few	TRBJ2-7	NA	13	CASSKQENYEQYF	TGTGCCAGTAGTAAGCAGGAGAATTACGAGCAGTACTTC